This T cell receptor beta chain was captured in a study of neurological immune-mediated disorders. Study details: In a group of around 34 multiple sclerosis patients, 31 had the relapsing-remitting type and 3 had the secondary progressive type. Findings of the study overall: No sharing of CDR3 amino acid sequences was observed among expanded clones across subjects, suggesting private repertoires in all groups.

There are many counts of this clonotype. What it binds is unknown. From germline, CDR1 is MGHRA and CDR2 YSYEKL. V lost 4 bases and J lost 7, with 13 bases in between. The CDR3 is 14 residues long. The authors made cDNA by 5'RACE with 10-nucleotide random UMIs. TCRdb itself ran the 5' RACE reads through MiXCR, one entry per CDR3 protein. The table has tens of thousands of distinct CDR3 sequences, approximately 3.8% seen once; the top ten hold less than 2%. The sequence came from a man between 25 and 39 years old with multiple sclerosis. This rearrangement joins TRBV4-1 to TRBJ2-2, with unresolved D. Sequencing was carried out using PBMCs. CDR3 sequence: CASSRLLGYGELFF. The CDR3 coding sequence is TGCGCCAGCAGCCGCTTGTTGGGGTACGGGGAGCTGTTTTTT.